The T cell receptor (beta chain) under discussion was sequenced for a study of regulatory T cells in long-lasting Graves disease. As for time point: newly diagnosed GD, antithyroid drugs for less than 3 months. Extracted RNA from PBMCs served as the source of the TCR library. V gave up 7 bases and J gave up 7 bases; unmatched junction bases: 9. CDR1 is SNHLY and CDR2 is FYNNEI in the germline V gene. CDR3 length equals 13 residues. Libraries of TCR beta came from iRepertoire HTBI primers plus Arm-PCR of CDR3 regions. TCRdb redid the calling of the multiplex PCR reads with MiXCR, one entry per CDR3 protein. The data show under 250,000 distinct CDR3 sequences, roughly a fifth seen once.

The material was peripheral blood mononuclear cells (PBMCs), obtained at new diagnosis, from a patient treated with antithyroid drugs. The sequence was obtained from a female donor with Graves disease. V gene TRBV2 combines with J gene TRBJ1-1; TRBD1 matches at 7 bases. CDR3 sequence: CASTGTVGIEAFF. The CDR3 DNA is TGTGCCAGCACTGGGACAGTGGGGATTGAAGCTTTCTTT.